The next 16 T cell receptor beta chains were all read from a single sample in a study of STAT5B mutations in CD4+ large granular lymphocyte leukemia. Assay: immunoSEQ multiplex PCR; the TCRdb copy retains only in-frame clones and omits some. Here the sample spans over 30,000 clones, over 60% being singletons. The sequencing input was CD4+ T cells from blood buffy coats. The receptor source for this set is a human donor in good health.

V usage is TRBV7-8 and J usage is TRBJ1-6; tentative D call: TRBD1 (6 bases). Germline V gives CDR1 SGHVS, CDR2 FQNEAQ. Trimming took off 1 base at V and 9 bases at J, with 19 bases between the two ends. The CDR3 sequence is 17 residues long. Here the CDR3 reads CASSLVRGGAGGSPLHF. The CDR3 bases are TGTGCCAGCAGCTTAGTTCGAGGGGGGGCAGGAGGTTCACCCCTCCACTTT.

The V and J genes are TRBV2 and TRBJ1-5; D not resolved. CDR3 size: 12 residues. Deletions cut 6 bases from V and 9 bases from J, with 12 bases between. Germline lookup yields CDR1 SNHLY and CDR2 FYNNEI. The CDR3 DNA reads as TGTGCCAGCAGGGCTCACATTGGGCCCCAGCATTTT. Encoded protein: CASRAHIGPQHF.

V gene TRBV7-2 combines with J gene TRBJ2-7, with 9 bases lining up with TRBD1. Germline lookup yields CDR1 SGHTA and CDR2 FQGNSA. The J segment lost 7 bases and the V segment lost 1 base, leaving 8 bases of the junction unmatched. The CDR3 totals 15 residues. The CDR3 spells CASSLGDRERGEQYF. The CDR3 DNA reads as TGTGCCAGCAGCTTAGGGGACAGGGAGCGAGGGGAGCAGTACTTC.

This clone was recorded a few times. The gene calls are TRBV6-1 and TRBJ1-1, with D hard to call. The CDR3 has 15 residues. CDR1 is MNHNS, CDR2 SASEGT, per germline. V was clipped by 1 base and J by 8 bases, with 17 bases between them. CDR3 protein: CASSEGGQWGEEAFF. The CDR3 DNA sequence: TGTGCCAGCAGTGAAGGTGGGCAATGGGGAGAGGAAGCTTTCTTT.

The J gene is TRBJ1-5, the V gene TRBV4-3; weak D call: TRBD1 (6 bases). This CDR3 contains 18 residues. CDR1 LGHNA and CDR2 YSLEER come from the germline V gene. The ends were cut back, 0 bases at V and 3 bases at J, with 18 bases in the middle. The CDR3 bases are TGCGCCAGCAGCCAAGATGGAGGGCAGGGGCCCAACAATCAGCCCCAGCATTTT. Translated, it gives CASSQDGGQGPNNQPQHF.

The chain uses TRBV25-1 and TRBJ2-3, with TRBD2 matching over 8 bases. The V gene's germline CDR1 is MGHDK and CDR2 SYGVNS. The CDR3 has 15 residues. V was clipped by 4 bases and J by 4 bases; unmatched bases: 7. CDR3 sequence reads: CASSAFGGASDTQYF. The CDR3 DNA sequence: TGTGCCAGCAGTGCCTTCGGGGGGGCCTCAGATACGCAGTATTTT.

This clone appeared a single time. The chain recombines TRBV5-1 with TRBJ2-2; possible D gene TRBD2, 5 bases. Trimming took 3 bases from V and 0 from J, leaving 9 bases between them. CDR1 is SGHRS and CDR2 is YFSETQ in the germline V gene. The CDR3 loop spans 15 amino acids. The CDR3 DNA reads TGCGCCAGCAGCTCTGAGGGTCCGAACACCGGGGAGCTGTTTTTT. Residues: CASSSEGPNTGELFF.

The chain has TRBV4-1 and TRBJ2-5, with 12 bases fitting TRBD2. Germline lookup yields CDR1 MGHRA and CDR2 YSYEKL. V was clipped by 3 bases and J by 5 bases; unmatched bases: 10. This CDR3 comprises 17 residues. CDR3: CASSHVTSGGRGETQYF. The DNA for the CDR3 is TGCGCCAGCAGCCATGTGACTAGCGGGGGCAGAGGCGAGACCCAGTACTTC.

The chain carries TRBV7-6 and TRBJ1-5; D gene ambiguous. CDR3 size: 15 residues. The germline V and J ends were trimmed by 5 bases and 7 bases, with 18 bases remaining between them. Germline-derived CDR1 and CDR2 are SGHVS and FNYEAQ. Written as DNA, the CDR3 is TGTGCCAGCAGCCCACGCGAATTAGGGAACCAGCCCCAGCATTTT. Translating it yields CASSPRELGNQPQHF.

This sequence joins TRBV9 and TRBJ1-2; 8 bases are shared with TRBD1. Per the germline V gene, CDR1 is SGDLS and CDR2 is YYNGEE. The CDR3 spans 14 residues. V lost 0 bases, J lost 4 bases, and 2 bases stayed unmatched. The CDR3 region is CASSVGQGSYGYTF. Here the CDR3 DNA reads TGTGCCAGCAGCGTAGGACAGGGGTCCTATGGCTACACCTTC.

This chain connects TRBV20-1 to TRBJ2-5; TRBD1 might be the D (6 bases). V shed 3 bases and J shed 7 bases, with 9 bases lying between them. This CDR3 is 11 amino acids long. Germline loops: CDR1 DFQATT, CDR2 SNEGSKA (reference sequence). For the CDR3, the DNA is TGCAGTGCTAGGGACAGCGGGACCCAGTACTTC. This encodes CSARDSGTQYF.

The chain employs TRBV4-1 and TRBJ1-1; 9 bases are a match to TRBD1. The CDR3 covers 17 residues. Trimming at V came to 0 bases and at J to 8 bases, leaving 13 bases not matched to a gene. The germline CDR1 and CDR2 sequences are MGHRA and YSYEKL. CDR3 sequence: CASSQDVWDRERGEAFF. In nucleotides, the CDR3 is TGCGCCAGCAGCCAAGATGTCTGGGACAGGGAGAGGGGGGAAGCTTTCTTT.

The V and J genes are TRBV7-2 and TRBJ2-3, with 8 bases identical to TRBD1. V lost 3 bases and J lost 3; bases outside the gene matches: 8. Germline CDR1 is SGHTA and CDR2 is FQGNSA. The CDR3 extends over 16 amino acids. CDR3 in DNA: TGTGCCAGCAGCTTCCGGGACAGGCACGGTACAGATACGCAGTATTTT. As protein: CASSFRDRHGTDTQYF.

This clone occurred a few times. V and J are TRBV4-1 and TRBJ2-3; 7 bases line up with TRBD1. Germline CDR1 is MGHRA and CDR2 is YSYEKL. The CDR3 is 15 amino acids. V was pared by 1 base and J by 11 bases, with 12 bases of the junction left unmatched. CDR3 sequence: CASSQAQGDKDLQYF. The CDR3 DNA reads as TGCGCCAGCAGCCAAGCCCAGGGGGACAAGGACCTGCAGTATTTT.

The V gene is TRBV18, the J gene TRBJ1-1, with D unclear. This CDR3 is built from 12 residues. Germline CDR1 KGHSH, CDR2 LQKENI. Trimming removed 3 bases at V and 10 bases at J, with 12 bases between. CDR3 in amino acids: CASSPLAGAAFF. CDR3 in DNA: TGTGCCAGCTCACCCTTAGCGGGAGCAGCTTTCTTT.

As to this clone: Other DNA variants within this sample encode the same CDR3. The rearrangement uses TRBV5-1 and TRBJ2-7; 11 bases fit TRBD2. Per the germline V gene, CDR1 is SGHRS and CDR2 is YFSETQ. V lost 1 base, J lost 4 bases, and 1 base stayed unmatched. CDR3 length: 14 residues. The CDR3 region is CASSLTSGGYEQYF. For the CDR3, the DNA is TGCGCCAGCAGCTTGACTAGCGGGGGTTACGAGCAGTACTTC.